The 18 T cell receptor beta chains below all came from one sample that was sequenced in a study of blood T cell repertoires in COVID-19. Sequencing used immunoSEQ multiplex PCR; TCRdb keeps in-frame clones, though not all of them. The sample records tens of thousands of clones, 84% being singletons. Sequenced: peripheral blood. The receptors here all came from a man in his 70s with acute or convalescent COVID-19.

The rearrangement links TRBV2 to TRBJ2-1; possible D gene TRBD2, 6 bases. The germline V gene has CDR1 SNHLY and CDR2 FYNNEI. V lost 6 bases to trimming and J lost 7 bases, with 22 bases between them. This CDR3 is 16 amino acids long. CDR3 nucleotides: TGTGCCAGCAGCCCATATTCCGGGACTTCTTCTAATGAGCAGTTCTTC. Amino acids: CASSPYSGTSSNEQFF.

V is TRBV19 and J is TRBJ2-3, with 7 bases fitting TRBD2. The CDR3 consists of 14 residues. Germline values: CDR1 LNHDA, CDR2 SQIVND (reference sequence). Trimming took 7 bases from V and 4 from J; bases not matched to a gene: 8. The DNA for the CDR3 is TGTGCCAGTACGTTGCGGGGGTCGGCAGATACGCAGTATTTT. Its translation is CASTLRGSADTQYF.

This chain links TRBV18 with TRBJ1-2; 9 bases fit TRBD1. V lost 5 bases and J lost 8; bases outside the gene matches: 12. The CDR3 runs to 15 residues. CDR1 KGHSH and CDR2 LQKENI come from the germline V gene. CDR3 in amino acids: CASSRTGGAAEGYTF. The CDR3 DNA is TGTGCCAGCTCAAGAACAGGGGGCGCGGCGGAGGGCTACACCTTC.

The CDR3 sequence: CASSPTPNTEAFF. The DNA of the CDR3 is TGTGCCAGCAGTCCGACACCGAACACTGAAGCTTTCTTT. The chain uses TRBV9 and TRBJ1-1; D is ambiguous. There are 13 residues in the CDR3. Trimming pared 5 bases from V and 1 base from J, leaving 9 bases between. The germline CDR1 and CDR2 sequences are SGDLS and YYNGEE.

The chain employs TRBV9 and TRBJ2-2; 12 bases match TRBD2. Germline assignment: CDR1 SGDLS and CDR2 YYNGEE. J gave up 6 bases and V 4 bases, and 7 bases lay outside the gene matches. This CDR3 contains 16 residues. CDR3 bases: TGTGCCAGCAGCACGCCGACTAGCGGGGGAGCCGGGGAGCTGTTTTTT. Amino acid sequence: CASSTPTSGGAGELFF.

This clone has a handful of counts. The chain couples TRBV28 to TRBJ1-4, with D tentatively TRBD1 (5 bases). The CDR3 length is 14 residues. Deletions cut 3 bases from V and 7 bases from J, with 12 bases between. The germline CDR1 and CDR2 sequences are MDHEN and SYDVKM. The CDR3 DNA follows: TGTGCCAGCAGTTTGTGGGGGGTGGGTGAAAAACTGTTTTTT. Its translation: CASSLWGVGEKLFF.

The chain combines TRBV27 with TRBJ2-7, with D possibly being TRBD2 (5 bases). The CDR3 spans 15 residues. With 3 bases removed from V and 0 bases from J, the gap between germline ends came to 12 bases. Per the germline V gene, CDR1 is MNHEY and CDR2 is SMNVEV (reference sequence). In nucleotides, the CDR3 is TGTGCCAGCAGTTTCTCAGCGGTTAGCTCCTACGAGCAGTACTTC. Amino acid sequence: CASSFSAVSSYEQYF.

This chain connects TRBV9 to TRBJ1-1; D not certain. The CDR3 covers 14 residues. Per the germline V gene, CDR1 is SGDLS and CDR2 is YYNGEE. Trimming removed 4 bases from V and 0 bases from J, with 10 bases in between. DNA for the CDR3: TGTGCCAGCAGCTCACGGGGTATGAACACTGAAGCTTTCTTT. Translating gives CASSSRGMNTEAFF.

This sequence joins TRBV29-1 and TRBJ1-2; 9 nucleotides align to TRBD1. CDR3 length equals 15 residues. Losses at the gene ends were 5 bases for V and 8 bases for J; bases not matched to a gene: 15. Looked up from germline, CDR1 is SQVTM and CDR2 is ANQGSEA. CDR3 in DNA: TGCAGCGTTCTGGGACAGGGAGAATTTGCGGTCGGCTACACCTTC. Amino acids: CSVLGQGEFAVGYTF. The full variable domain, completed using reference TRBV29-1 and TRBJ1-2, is SAVISQKPSRDICQRGTSLTIQCQVDSQVTMMFWYRQQPGQSLTLIATANQGSEATYESGFVIDKFPISRPNLTFSTLTVSNMSPEDSSIYLCSVLGQGEFAVGYTFGSGTRLTVV.

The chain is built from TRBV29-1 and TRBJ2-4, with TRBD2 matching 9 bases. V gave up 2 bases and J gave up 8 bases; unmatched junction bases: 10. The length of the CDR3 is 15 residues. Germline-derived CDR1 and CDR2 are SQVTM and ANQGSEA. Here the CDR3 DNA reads TGCAGCGTTGAACGCGCGGGAGGGCCCGGGGACATTCAGTACTTC. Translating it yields CSVERAGGPGDIQYF.

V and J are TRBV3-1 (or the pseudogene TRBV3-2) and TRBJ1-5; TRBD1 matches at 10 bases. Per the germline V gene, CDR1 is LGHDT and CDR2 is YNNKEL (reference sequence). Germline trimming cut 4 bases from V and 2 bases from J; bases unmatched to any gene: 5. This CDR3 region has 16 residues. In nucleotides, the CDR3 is TGTGCCAGCAGCCGGACTGGACAGGGGGGCAATCAGCCCCAGCATTTT. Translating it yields CASSRTGQGGNQPQHF.

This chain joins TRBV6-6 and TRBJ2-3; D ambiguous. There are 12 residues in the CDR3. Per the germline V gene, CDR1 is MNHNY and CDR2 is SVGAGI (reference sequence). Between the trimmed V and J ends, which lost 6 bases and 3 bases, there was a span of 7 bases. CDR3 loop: CASSPTTDTQYF. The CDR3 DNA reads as TGTGCCAGCAGCCCCACAACAGATACGCAGTATTTT.

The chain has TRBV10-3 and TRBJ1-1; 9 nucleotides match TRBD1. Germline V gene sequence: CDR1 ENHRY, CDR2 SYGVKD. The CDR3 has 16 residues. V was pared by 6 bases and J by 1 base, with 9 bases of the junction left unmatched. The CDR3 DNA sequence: TGTGCCATCAGCGCTGGAACAGGGGGCGCGAACACTGAAGCTTTCTTT. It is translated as CAISAGTGGANTEAFF.

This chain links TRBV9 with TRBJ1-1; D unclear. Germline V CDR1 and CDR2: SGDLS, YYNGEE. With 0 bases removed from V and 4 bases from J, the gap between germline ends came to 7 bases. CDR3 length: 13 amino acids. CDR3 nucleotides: TGTGCCAGCAGCGTAGTAGGAGCCACTGAAGCTTTCTTT. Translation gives CASSVVGATEAFF.

Here the CDR3 reads CASSPVEGGGGDEQFF. In DNA form, the CDR3 reads TGTGCCAGCAGCCCAGTGGAGGGAGGGGGAGGGGATGAGCAGTTCTTC. V is TRBV3-1 (or the pseudogene TRBV3-2) and J is TRBJ2-1; D perhaps matches TRBD2 (7 bases). The CDR3 length is 16 residues. Trimming removed 4 bases from V and 8 bases from J, with 21 bases in between. In germline, CDR1 is LGHDT, CDR2 YNNKEL (reference sequence).

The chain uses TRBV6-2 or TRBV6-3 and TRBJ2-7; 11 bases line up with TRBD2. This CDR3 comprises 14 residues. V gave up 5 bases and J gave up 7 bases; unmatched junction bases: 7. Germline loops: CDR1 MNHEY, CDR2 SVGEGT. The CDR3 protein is CASSQTSGKGEQYF. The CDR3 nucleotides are TGTGCCAGCAGTCAGACTAGCGGGAAGGGAGAGCAGTACTTC.

CDR3 in DNA: TGCAGCGTTGTCGGCGGGAGTGGGAATGAGCAGTTCTTC. Its protein product is CSVVGGSGNEQFF. This sequence joins TRBV29-1 and TRBJ2-1; 7 bases are a match to TRBD2. Germline V gene data show CDR1 as SQVTM and CDR2 as ANQGSEA. CDR3 length: 13 residues. V shed 4 bases, J shed 7 bases, and the junction held 7 bases outside the gene matches.

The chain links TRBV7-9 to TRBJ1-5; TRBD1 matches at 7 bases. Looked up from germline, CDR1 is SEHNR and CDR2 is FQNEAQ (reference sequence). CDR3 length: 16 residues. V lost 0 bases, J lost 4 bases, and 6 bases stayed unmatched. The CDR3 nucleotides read TGTGCCAGCAGCTTAGCGGAGTCAGGGGGTAATCAGCCCCAGCATTTT. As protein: CASSLAESGGNQPQHF.